Presented here are 19 T cell receptor beta chains from one specimen sequenced in a study of blood T cells in healthy people across ages. A second PCR of about 7 to 11 cycles used a sample-barcoded 5' primer and a J-beta primer mix. Each CDR3 protein gets one entry after TCRdb re-called the 5' RACE reads with MiXCR. The table has roughly 2 million distinct CDR3 sequences, around 50% seen once. What was sequenced was blood. These receptors originate from a woman in her 40s in good health.

The chain links TRBV3-1 to TRBJ2-4, with 7 bases fitting TRBD1. The CDR3 is made up of 18 amino acids. Germline V gives CDR1 LGHDT, CDR2 YNNKEL (reference sequence). V was pared by 0 bases and J by 0 bases, with 8 bases of the junction left unmatched. The CDR3 loop reads CASSQDNRGGRAKNIQYF. The CDR3 DNA sequence: TGTGCCAGCAGCCAAGATAACAGAGGGGGCCGAGCCAAAAACATTCAGTACTTC.

The rearrangement joins TRBV5-1 to TRBJ2-3; perhaps TRBD2 as D (5 bases). V lost 2 bases and J 6 bases, leaving 16 bases between the germline ends. The CDR3 has 15 residues. Per germline, CDR1 SGHRS and CDR2 YFSETQ. Here the CDR3 DNA reads TGCGCCAGCAGCTTAGGGAGTATCAGGCAGGATACGCAGTATTTT. This translates into CASSLGSIRQDTQYF.

Remarks on this clonotype: A much larger clone sits a single nucleotide away, making a read error possible. This rearrangement joins TRBV10-3 to TRBJ2-7, with D unclear. The length of the CDR3 is 13 residues. CDR1 is ENHRY, CDR2 SYGVKD, per germline. The CDR3: CAISDRGTYEQHF. Written as DNA, the CDR3 is TGTGCCATCAGTGATCGTGGTACCTACGAGCAGCACTTC.

Points on this clonotype: A junction boundary mismatches the germline segment, possibly from a read error. This chain connects TRBV9 to TRBJ2-5, with TRBD2 matching over 8 bases. Germline V CDR1 and CDR2: SGDLS, YYNGEE. This CDR3 region has 15 residues. CDR3 nucleotide sequence: TGTGCCAGCAGCGCGAGCGGGGGATCACAAGAGGCCCAGTACTTC. As protein: CASSASGGSQEAQYF. The full variable domain, rest sourced from reference TRBV9 and TRBJ2-5, is DSGVTQTPKHLITATGQRVTLRCSPRSGDLSVYWYQQSLDQGLQFLIQYYNGEERAKGNILERFSAQQFPDLHSELNLSSLELGDSALYFCASSASGGSQEAQYFGPGTRLLVL.

The table lists this clonotype with a count of one. The V gene is TRBV4-1, the J gene TRBJ1-4; no clear D gene. Trimming cost V 0 bases and J 7 bases, with 15 bases left between them. The CDR3 covers 16 residues. The germline CDR1 and CDR2 sequences are MGHRA and YSYEKL. The CDR3 region is CASSQETGLGSEKLFF. CDR3 sequence (DNA): TGCGCCAGCAGCCAAGAAACGGGTCTCGGGAGTGAAAAACTGTTTTTT.

This chain joins TRBV3-1 and TRBJ2-3, with 10 bases fitting TRBD2. There are 15 residues in the CDR3. CDR1 and CDR2 from the germline V gene are LGHDT and YNNKEL (reference sequence). J lost 4 bases, V lost 1 base, and 2 bases had no gene match. CDR3 DNA sequence: TGTGCCAGCAGCCAAGTCCTAGCGGGGGCAGATACGCAGTATTTT. Amino acid sequence: CASSQVLAGADTQYF.

The rearrangement joins TRBV2 to TRBJ2-1, with D possibly being TRBD1 (5 bases). Looked up from germline, CDR1 is SNHLY and CDR2 is FYNNEI. The CDR3 covers 16 residues. Deletions cut 7 bases from V and 0 bases from J, with 16 bases between. The CDR3 reads CASTRSRGVSYNEQFF. Written as DNA, the CDR3 is TGTGCCAGCACCAGAAGTAGGGGCGTCTCCTACAATGAGCAGTTCTTC.

This chain links TRBV28 with TRBJ1-2; 7 nucleotides line up with TRBD1. The V and J ends lost 6 bases and 1 base, in that order; junction bases with no gene match: 17. The germline CDR1 and CDR2 sequences are MDHEN and SYDVKM. This CDR3 spans 18 amino acids. The CDR3 region is CASRRNQVEGARNYGYTF. In DNA form, the CDR3 reads TGTGCCAGCAGACGAAACCAAGTAGAGGGGGCGCGTAACTATGGCTACACCTTC.

The chain is built from TRBV4-3 and TRBJ2-6; D remains unclear. This CDR3 comprises 16 residues. The V end was cut by 0 bases, the J end by 4 bases, with 10 bases between. CDR1 and CDR2 from the germline V gene are LGHNA and YSLEER. The CDR3 region has the DNA TGCGCCAGCAGCCAAGATGCGCTTCCCGGGGCCAACGTCCTGACTTTC. This translates into CASSQDALPGANVLTF.

The CDR3 nucleotides read TGTGCCACCCAAAGGCGGGGCGGCACAGATACGCAGTATTTT. It translates to CATQRRGGTDTQYF. The chain uses TRBV10-3 and TRBJ2-3; perhaps TRBD2 as D (6 bases). The germline V gene has CDR1 ENHRY and CDR2 SYGVKD. V was clipped by 10 bases and J by 1 base, with 15 bases between them. This CDR3 has 14 amino acids.

The rearrangement links TRBV28 to TRBJ1-2; no reliable D call. The CDR3 is 14 amino acids. Germline V CDR1 and CDR2: MDHEN, SYDVKM. Trimming cost V 6 bases and J 2 bases, with 13 bases left between them. In DNA form, the CDR3 reads TGTGCCAGCAGCTCCGGACCCGGGAACTATGGCTACACCTTC. Residues: CASSSGPGNYGYTF.

The rearrangement uses TRBV20-1 and TRBJ1-5; perhaps TRBD1 as D (6 bases). The CDR3 is 14 residues long. V was clipped by 3 bases and J by 3 bases, with 12 bases between them. The germline V gene encodes CDR1 DFQATT and CDR2 SNEGSKA (reference sequence). The CDR3 bases are TGCAGTGCTAGGGCTGACAGGCCCAATCAGCCCCAGCATTTT. This translates into CSARADRPNQPQHF.

V usage is TRBV6-5 and J usage is TRBJ1-4, with 8 bases aligning to TRBD1. Germline CDR1 and CDR2: MNHEY and SVGAGI. Germline trimming cut 5 bases from V and 7 bases from J; bases unmatched to any gene: 9. The CDR3 totals 15 residues. The CDR3 sequence: CASSHGQGPGEKLFF. CDR3 DNA: TGTGCCAGCAGTCACGGACAGGGTCCAGGTGAAAAACTGTTTTTT.

The count of this clonotype is one. This chain links TRBV6-5 with TRBJ2-5; D is unclear. The DNA matches TRBJ2-7 better at its end, which makes the J call doubtful. Germline-derived CDR1 and CDR2 are MNHEY and SVGAGI. The CDR3 totals 16 residues. This chain's CDR3 is CASSYFRASSTYEQYF. The CDR3 DNA reads TGTGCCAGCAGTTACTTCCGGGCATCTTCCACCTACGAGCAGTACTTC.

This clonotype was seen only once. The rearrangement joins TRBV24-1 to TRBJ2-6; D is possibly TRBD1 (5 bases). V lost 4 bases and J 1 base, leaving 10 bases between the germline ends. This CDR3 region has 16 residues. Germline V CDR1 and CDR2: KGHDR, SFDVKD. This CDR3 reads CATSDITGSGANVLTF. The CDR3 nucleotides read TGTGCCACCAGTGACATAACAGGATCTGGGGCCAACGTCCTGACTTTC.

This clonotype was seen a few times. The genes are TRBV5-1 and TRBJ2-5, with a weak D call TRBD1 (6 bases). This CDR3 spans 15 amino acids. In germline, CDR1 is SGHRS, CDR2 YFSETQ. V shed 4 bases and J shed 2 bases, with 15 bases lying between them. CDR3 amino acids: CASSLDYRVQETQYF. The DNA of the CDR3 is TGCGCCAGCAGCCTCGACTACAGGGTGCAAGAGACCCAGTACTTC.

There are a few counts of this clonotype. The CDR3 bases are TGTGCCAGCAGTCAGACAGGGAGCTATGGCTACACCTTC. The encoded protein is CASSQTGSYGYTF. The chain is built from TRBV27 and TRBJ1-2; 7 bases are a match to TRBD1. J gave up 4 bases and V 5 bases, and 4 bases lay outside the gene matches. The CDR3 totals 13 residues. Germline V gene sequence: CDR1 MNHEY, CDR2 SMNVEV (reference sequence).

The genes are TRBV2 and TRBJ1-5; D uncertain. Germline loops: CDR1 SNHLY, CDR2 FYNNEI. V shed 2 bases and J shed 2 bases, with 10 bases lying between them. This CDR3 spans 15 amino acids. As DNA, the CDR3 is TGTGCCAGCAGTGAAAGGCAGGAAGGCAATCAGCCCCAGCATTTT. Protein: CASSERQEGNQPQHF. The variable domain in full, with the rest retrieved from reference TRBV2 and TRBJ1-5, is EPEVTQTPSHQVTQMGQEVILRCVPISNHLYFYWYRQILGQKVEFLVSFYNNEISEKSEIFDDQFSVERPDGSNFTLKIRSTKLEDSAMYFCASSERQEGNQPQHFGDGTRLSIL.

This clonotype occurred a few times. The chain carries TRBV3-1 and TRBJ2-3; D gene uncertain. There are 14 residues in the CDR3. V was clipped by 4 bases and J by 2 bases, with 10 bases between them. Germline assignment: CDR1 LGHDT and CDR2 YNNKEL (reference sequence). CDR3: CASSRLAYTDTQYF. DNA for the CDR3: TGTGCCAGCAGCCGACTGGCCTACACAGATACGCAGTATTTT.